This TCR beta chain came from a study of blood T cell repertoires in COVID-19. Here immunoSEQ multiplex PCR was the method, and the copy in TCRdb shows in-frame clones only, minus some. This sample has 190,000 or so clones; around four fifths occur once, and the top ten carry approximately 0.97%. The germline V gene has CDR1 MNHEY and CDR2 SMNVEV (reference sequence). V was pared by 4 bases and J by 7 bases, with 20 bases between. The CDR3 runs to 15 residues. This clone was found many times. Sequencing was performed on peripheral blood. The clonotype originates from a man in his sixties with COVID-19, enrolled during active disease. The genes are TRBV27 and TRBJ2-7; TRBD1 is a possible D gene (5 bases). CDR3 sequence: CASSSPKITGSEQYF. The CDR3 DNA reads TGTGCCAGCAGTTCGCCGAAAATCACAGGATCGGAGCAGTACTTC.